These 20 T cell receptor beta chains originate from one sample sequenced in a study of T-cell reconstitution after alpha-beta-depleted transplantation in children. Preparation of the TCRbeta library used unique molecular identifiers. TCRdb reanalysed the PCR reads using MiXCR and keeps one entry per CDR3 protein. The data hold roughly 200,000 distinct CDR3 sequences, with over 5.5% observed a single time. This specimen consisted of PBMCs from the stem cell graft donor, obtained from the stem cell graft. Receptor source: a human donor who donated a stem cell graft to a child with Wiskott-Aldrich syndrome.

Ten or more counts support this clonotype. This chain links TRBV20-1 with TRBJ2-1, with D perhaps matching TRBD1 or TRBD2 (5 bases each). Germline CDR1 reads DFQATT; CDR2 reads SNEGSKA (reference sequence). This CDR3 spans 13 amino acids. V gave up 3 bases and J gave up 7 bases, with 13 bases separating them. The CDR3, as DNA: TGCAGTGCTAGTCAGTCCTGGGGGAATGAGCAGTTCTTC. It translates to CSASQSWGNEQFF.

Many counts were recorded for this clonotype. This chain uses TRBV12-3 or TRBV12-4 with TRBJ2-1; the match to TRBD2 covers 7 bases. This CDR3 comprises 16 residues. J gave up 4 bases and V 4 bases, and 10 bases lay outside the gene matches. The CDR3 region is CASSWPRASGYNEQFF. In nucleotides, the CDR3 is TGTGCCAGCAGTTGGCCAAGGGCTAGCGGTTACAATGAGCAGTTCTTC.

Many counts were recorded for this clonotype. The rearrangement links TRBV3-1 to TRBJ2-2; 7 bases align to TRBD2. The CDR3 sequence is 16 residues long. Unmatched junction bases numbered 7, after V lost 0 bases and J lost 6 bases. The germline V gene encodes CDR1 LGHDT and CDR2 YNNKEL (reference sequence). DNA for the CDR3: TGTGCCAGCAGCCAAGAAGGCGGACTAGTGCCCGGGGAGCTGTTTTTT. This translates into CASSQEGGLVPGELFF.

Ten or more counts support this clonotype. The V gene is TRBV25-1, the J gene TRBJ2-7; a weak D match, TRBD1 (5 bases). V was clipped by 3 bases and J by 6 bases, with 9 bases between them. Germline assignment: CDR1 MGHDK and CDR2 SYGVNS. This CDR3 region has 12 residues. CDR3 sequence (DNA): TGTGCCAGCAGTGACTTCCAGGGCGAGCAGTACTTC. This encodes CASSDFQGEQYF.

In DNA, the CDR3 is TGTGCCATCAGCAGCTCCGGGACAGGGGTCGAGCAGTACTTC. This translates into CAISSSGTGVEQYF. The genes are TRBV10-3 and TRBJ2-7; 10 nucleotides agree with TRBD1. CDR3 size: 14 residues. CDR1 and CDR2 from the germline V gene are ENHRY and SYGVKD. J lost 6 bases, V lost 6 bases, and 8 bases had no gene match.

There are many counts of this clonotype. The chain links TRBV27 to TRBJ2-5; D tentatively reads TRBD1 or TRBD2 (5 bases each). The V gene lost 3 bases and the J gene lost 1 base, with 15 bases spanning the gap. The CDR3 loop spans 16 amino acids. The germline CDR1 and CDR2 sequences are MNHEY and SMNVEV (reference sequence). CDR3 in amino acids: CASSFWGPGAQETQYF. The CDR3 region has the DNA TGTGCCAGCAGTTTTTGGGGCCCCGGGGCCCAAGAGACCCAGTACTTC.

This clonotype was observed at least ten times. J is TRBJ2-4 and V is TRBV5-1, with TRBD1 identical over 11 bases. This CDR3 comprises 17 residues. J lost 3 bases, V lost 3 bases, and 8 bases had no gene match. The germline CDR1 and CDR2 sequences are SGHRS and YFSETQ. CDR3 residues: CASSWTGGDRNKNIQYF. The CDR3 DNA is TGCGCCAGCAGCTGGACAGGGGGCGATCGGAACAAAAACATTCAGTACTTC. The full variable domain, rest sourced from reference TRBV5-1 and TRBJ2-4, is KAGVTQTPRYLIKTRGQQVTLSCSPISGHRSVSWYQQTPGQGLQFLFEYFSETQRNKGNFPGRFSGRQFSNSRSEMNVSTLELGDSALYLCASSWTGGDRNKNIQYFGAGTRLSVL.

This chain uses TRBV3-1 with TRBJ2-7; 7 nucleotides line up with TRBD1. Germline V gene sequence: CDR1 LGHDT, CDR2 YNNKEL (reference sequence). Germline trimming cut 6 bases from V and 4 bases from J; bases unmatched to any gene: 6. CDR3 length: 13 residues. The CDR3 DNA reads TGTGCCAGCAGTTTGGACAGGTGGTACGAGCAGTACTTC. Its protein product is CASSLDRWYEQYF.

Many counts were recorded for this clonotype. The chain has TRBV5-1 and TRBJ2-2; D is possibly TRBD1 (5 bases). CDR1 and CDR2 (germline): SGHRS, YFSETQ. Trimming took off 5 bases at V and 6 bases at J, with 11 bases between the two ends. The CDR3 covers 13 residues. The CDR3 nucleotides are TGCGCCAGCAGGGGGCAGGTCTCCGGGGAGCTGTTTTTT. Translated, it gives CASRGQVSGELFF.

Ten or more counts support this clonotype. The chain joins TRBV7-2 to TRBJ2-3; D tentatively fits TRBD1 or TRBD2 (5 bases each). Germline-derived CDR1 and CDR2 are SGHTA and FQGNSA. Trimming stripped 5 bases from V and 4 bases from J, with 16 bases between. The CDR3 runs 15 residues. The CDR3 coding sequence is TGTGCCAGCAGCCCCCGGGACCCACGGGCAGATACGCAGTATTTT. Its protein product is CASSPRDPRADTQYF.

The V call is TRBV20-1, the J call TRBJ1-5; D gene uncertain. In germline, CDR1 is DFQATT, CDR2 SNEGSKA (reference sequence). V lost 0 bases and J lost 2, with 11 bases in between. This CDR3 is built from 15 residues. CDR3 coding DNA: TGCAGTGCTAGAGATACCGGGGATGGCAATCAGCCCCAGCATTTT. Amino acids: CSARDTGDGNQPQHF.

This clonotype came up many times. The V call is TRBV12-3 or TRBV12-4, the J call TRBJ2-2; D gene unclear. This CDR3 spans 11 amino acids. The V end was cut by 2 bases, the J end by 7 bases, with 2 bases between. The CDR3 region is CASSLIGELFF. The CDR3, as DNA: TGTGCCAGCAGTTTAATCGGGGAGCTGTTTTTT.

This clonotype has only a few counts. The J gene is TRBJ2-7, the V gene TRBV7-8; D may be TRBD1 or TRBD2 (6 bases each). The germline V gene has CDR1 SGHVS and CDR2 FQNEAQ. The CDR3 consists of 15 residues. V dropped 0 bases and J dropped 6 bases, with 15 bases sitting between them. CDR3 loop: CASSLALGGRAEQYF. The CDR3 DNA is TGTGCCAGCAGCTTAGCGCTGGGGGGCAGGGCCGAGCAGTACTTC. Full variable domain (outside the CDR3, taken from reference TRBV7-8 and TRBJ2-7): GAGVSQSPRYKVAKRGQDVALRCDPISGHVSLFWYQQALGQGPEFLTYFQNEAQLDKSGLPSDRFFAERPEGSVSTLKIQRTQQEDSAVYLCASSLALGGRAEQYFGPGTRLTVT.

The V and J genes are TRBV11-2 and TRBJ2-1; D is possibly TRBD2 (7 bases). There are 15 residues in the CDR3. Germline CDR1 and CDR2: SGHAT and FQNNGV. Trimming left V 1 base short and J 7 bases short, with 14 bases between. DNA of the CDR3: TGTGCCAGCAGCTTAGTAAGCGGGACAAGTAATGAGCAGTTCTTC. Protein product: CASSLVSGTSNEQFF. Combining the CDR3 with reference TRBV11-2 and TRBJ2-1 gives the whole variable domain EAGVAQSPRYKIIEKRQSVAFWCNPISGHATLYWYQQILGQGPKLLIQFQNNGVVDDSQLPKDRFSAERLKGVDSTLKIQPAKLEDSAVYLCASSLVSGTSNEQFFGPGTRLTVL.

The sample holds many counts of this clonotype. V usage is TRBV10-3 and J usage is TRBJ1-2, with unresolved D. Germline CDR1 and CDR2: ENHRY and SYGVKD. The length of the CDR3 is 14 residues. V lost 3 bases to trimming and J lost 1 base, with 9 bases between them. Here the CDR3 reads CAISDSLGNYGYTF. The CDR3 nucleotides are TGTGCCATCAGTGATTCCTTGGGTAACTATGGCTACACCTTC.

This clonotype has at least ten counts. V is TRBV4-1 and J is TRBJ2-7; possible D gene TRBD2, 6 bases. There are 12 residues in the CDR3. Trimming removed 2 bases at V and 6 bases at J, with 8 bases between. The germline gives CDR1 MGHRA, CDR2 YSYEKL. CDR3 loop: CASSQRTTEQYF. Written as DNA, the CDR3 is TGCGCCAGCAGCCAACGGACTACCGAGCAGTACTTC.

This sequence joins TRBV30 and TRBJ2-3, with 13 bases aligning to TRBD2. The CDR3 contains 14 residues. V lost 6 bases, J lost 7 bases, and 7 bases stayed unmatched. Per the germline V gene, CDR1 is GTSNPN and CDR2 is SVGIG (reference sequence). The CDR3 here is CACTTGLAGYTQYF. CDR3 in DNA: TGTGCCTGTACAACGGGACTAGCGGGATATACGCAGTATTTT.

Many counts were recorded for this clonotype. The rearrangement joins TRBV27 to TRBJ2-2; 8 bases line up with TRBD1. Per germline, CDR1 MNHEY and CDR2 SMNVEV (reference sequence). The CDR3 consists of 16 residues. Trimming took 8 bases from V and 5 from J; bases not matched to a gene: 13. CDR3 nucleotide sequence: TGTGCCAGCGCTAAAGCCAGGGGGCCTGAAACCGGGGAGCTGTTTTTT. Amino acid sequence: CASAKARGPETGELFF.

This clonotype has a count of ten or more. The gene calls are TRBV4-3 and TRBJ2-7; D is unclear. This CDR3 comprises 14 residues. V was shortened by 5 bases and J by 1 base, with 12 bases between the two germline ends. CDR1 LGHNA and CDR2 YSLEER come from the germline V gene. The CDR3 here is CASSLTQASYEQYF. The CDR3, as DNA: TGCGCCAGCAGCTTAACGCAGGCTTCCTACGAGCAGTACTTC.

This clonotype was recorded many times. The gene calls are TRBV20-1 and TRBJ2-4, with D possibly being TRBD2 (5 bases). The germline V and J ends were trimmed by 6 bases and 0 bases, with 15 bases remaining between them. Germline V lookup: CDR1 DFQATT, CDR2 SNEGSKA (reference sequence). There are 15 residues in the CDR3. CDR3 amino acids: CSAARVFLAKNIQYF. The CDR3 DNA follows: TGCAGTGCGGCGAGGGTATTTCTAGCCAAAAACATTCAGTACTTC.